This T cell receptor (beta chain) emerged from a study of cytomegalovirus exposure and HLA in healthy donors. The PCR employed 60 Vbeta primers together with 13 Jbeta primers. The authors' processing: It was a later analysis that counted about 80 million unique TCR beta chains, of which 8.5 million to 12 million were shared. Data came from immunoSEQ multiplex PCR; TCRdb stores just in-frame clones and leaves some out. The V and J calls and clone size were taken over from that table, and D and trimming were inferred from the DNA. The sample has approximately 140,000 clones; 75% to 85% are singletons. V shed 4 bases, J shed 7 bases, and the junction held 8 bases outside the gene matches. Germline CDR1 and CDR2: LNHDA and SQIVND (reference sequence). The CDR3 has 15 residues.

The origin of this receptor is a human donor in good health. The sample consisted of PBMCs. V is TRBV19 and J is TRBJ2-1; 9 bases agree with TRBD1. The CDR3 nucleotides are TGTGCCAGTAGTAGAAGACGGGACAGGGTAAATGAGCAGTTCTTC. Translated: CASSRRRDRVNEQFF.